These 8 T cell receptor beta chains came from one sample sequenced in a study of neoadjuvant anti-PD-1 for oral cavity cancer (TCRdb year 2021). What this sample's time point label stands for: after neoadjuvant nivolumab, at surgical resection. The method behind the library was the immunoSEQ multiplex PCR assay. TCRdb re-hosts the immuneACCESS table, in-frame sequences only. Its copies lack some clones; in the studies checked, an unresolved V gene accounts for under half of them, and the cause for the rest is not known. Here the sample has thousands of clones; approximately 72% occur a single time. Together, the top ten hold roughly 4.2% of the sample. The source was PBMCs, collected after nivolumab (anti-PD-1) treatment. The receptors here all came from a person aged 35-79 years with oral cavity squamous cell carcinoma.

The chain has TRBV6-1 and TRBJ1-1; the D gene is possibly TRBD1 (5 bases). This CDR3 region has 15 residues. Germline V gene lookup returns CDR1 MNHNS and CDR2 SASEGT. V dropped 6 bases and J dropped 0 bases, with 14 bases sitting between them. DNA for the CDR3: TGTGCCAGCAGGGGGGGACGGGCCTTGAACACTGAAGCTTTCTTT. Its protein is CASRGGRALNTEAFF.

V and J are TRBV30 and TRBJ2-1; TRBD2 matches 14 bases. V lost 2 bases and J lost 7; bases outside the gene matches: 7. The CDR3 extends over 16 amino acids. Germline values: CDR1 GTSNPN, CDR2 SVGIG (reference sequence). DNA of the CDR3: TGTGCCTGGAGTACCGGGACTAGCGGGAGTTGGAATGAGCAGTTCTTC. This gives the protein CAWSTGTSGSWNEQFF.

The chain uses TRBV6-1 and TRBJ1-2; 8 bases map to TRBD1. Germline trimming cut 8 bases from V and 8 bases from J; bases unmatched to any gene: 13. Germline V gene sequence: CDR1 MNHNS, CDR2 SASEGT. The CDR3 has 14 residues. The CDR3 coding sequence is TGTGCCAGCTCGTTGACAGGGGAGGTTGGGGGCTACACCTTC. It encodes CASSLTGEVGGYTF.

In the case of this clone: One end of the junction is discordant with germline, which a read error may explain. CDR3 coding DNA: TGCGCCAGCAGCGAGTCGGGACTAGCGGGGAAGGGGACCCAGTACTTC. Protein product: CASSESGLAGKGTQYF. This sequence joins TRBV10-1 and TRBJ2-5, with 13 bases lining up with TRBD2. The length of the CDR3 is 16 residues. Germline CDR1 reads WNHNN; CDR2 reads SYGVQD (reference sequence).

V is TRBV29-1 and J is TRBJ2-7; D gene ambiguous. Trimming left V 6 bases short and J 2 bases short, with 11 bases between. This CDR3 contains 12 residues. The germline CDR1 and CDR2 sequences are SQVTM and ANQGSEA. CDR3: CSVASGTYEQYF. In nucleotides, the CDR3 is TGCAGCGTAGCATCGGGCACCTACGAGCAGTACTTC.

This chain uses TRBV5-1 with TRBJ2-7; D perhaps matches TRBD1 (9 bases). The CDR3 spans 17 residues. Germline CDR1 reads SGHRS; CDR2 reads YFSETQ. Deletions cut 3 bases from V and 3 bases from J, with 22 bases between. CDR3 sequence reads: CASSWGQGAGAGYEQYF. The CDR3 DNA is TGCGCCAGCAGCTGGGGACAGGGAGCGGGGGCGGGCTACGAGCAGTACTTC.

The chain uses TRBV23-1 and TRBJ1-2; D gene uncertain. TRBV23-1 is an open reading frame whose function is uncertain. Deletions cut 6 bases from V and 2 bases from J, with 10 bases between. CDR3 length equals 13 residues. The CDR3 DNA reads TGCGCCAGCAGGGCAGAACCAAACTATGGCTACACCTTC. Its translation is CASRAEPNYGYTF.

The chain joins TRBV27 to TRBJ2-6; tentatively, D is TRBD1 or TRBD2 (5 bases each). V lost 1 base and J lost 0, with 7 bases in between. Germline values: CDR1 MNHEY, CDR2 SMNVEV (reference sequence). This CDR3 comprises 16 residues. CDR3 sequence: CASSLWGSSGANVLTF. The CDR3 bases are TGTGCCAGCAGTTTATGGGGGAGCTCTGGGGCCAACGTCCTGACTTTC.